The 9 T cell receptor beta chains presented below share a single source sample, sequenced in a study of vaccination effects on CD4 cells after COVID-19. The antigens of these receptors remain unknown. In the ViraFEST assay, antigen-specific CD4+ clonotypes were identified by expansion after peptide-pool stimulation. CD4+ T cells were isolated after 10 days of culture. Absence of prior SARS-CoV-2 infection characterized the vaccine recipients, who showed negative nucleocapsid antibodies. Method: immunoSEQ multiplex PCR; TCRdb's copy keeps in-frame clones and lacks some. The table has roughly 50,000 clones, approximately 75% seen once. The source was CD4+ T cells from PBMCs cultured with HCoV-OC43 spike peptides, collected before COVID-19 vaccination. Stated subset: HCoV-OC43 spike overlapping peptide pool stimulation. The receptor set was obtained from a human donor who received a COVID-19 vaccine.

Turning to this clone: This same CDR3 is encoded by further DNA sequences in the sample. This chain connects TRBV7-2 to TRBJ1-4; a weak D match, TRBD1 (6 bases). The CDR3 runs 15 residues. V dropped 5 bases and J dropped 7 bases, with 17 bases sitting between them. Germline loops: CDR1 SGHTA, CDR2 FQGNSA. CDR3 protein: CASSRLGGGGEKLFF. The CDR3 DNA reads as TGTGCCAGCAGCCGTTTGGGGGGCGGAGGTGAAAAACTGTTTTTT.

This clone was seen a single time. The chain couples TRBV5-6 to TRBJ2-1; TRBD1 aligns across 9 bases. Per the germline V gene, CDR1 is SGHDT and CDR2 is YYEEEE. V shed 0 bases and J 8 bases; nucleotides not matched to a gene: 9. The CDR3 has 16 amino acids. The CDR3 reads CASSLDFGTGNYEQFF. The CDR3 nucleotides read TGTGCCAGCAGCTTGGACTTCGGGACAGGGAACTATGAGCAGTTCTTC.

This rearrangement joins TRBV6-2 or TRBV6-3 to TRBJ2-3, with 12 positions matching TRBD2. The CDR3 totals 21 residues. V gave up 0 bases and J gave up 2 bases; unmatched junction bases: 15. Germline V gene lookup returns CDR1 MNHEY and CDR2 SVGEGT. The CDR3 reads CASSYSNRLAGVRFVTDTQYF. CDR3 DNA: TGTGCCAGCAGTTACTCGAATAGACTAGCGGGGGTCCGATTTGTCACAGATACGCAGTATTTT.

This clone was observed a single time. The chain employs TRBV12-3 or TRBV12-4 and TRBJ2-1; 7 nucleotides line up with TRBD2. This CDR3 has 12 residues. Losses at the gene ends were 6 bases for V and 7 bases for J; bases not matched to a gene: 3. The CDR3 spells CASRRGFNEQFF. CDR3 in DNA: TGTGCCAGCAGGCGGGGGTTTAATGAGCAGTTCTTC.

A word on this clone: Other DNA sequences of this sample code for an identical CDR3. This chain uses TRBV5-1 with TRBJ2-5; 8 bases line up with TRBD2. Per the germline V gene, CDR1 is SGHRS and CDR2 is YFSETQ. CDR3 size: 14 residues. V lost 0 bases and J lost 3; bases outside the gene matches: 1. The CDR3 here is CASSLGAGEETQYF. The CDR3 coding sequence is TGCGCCAGCAGCTTGGGAGCGGGGGAAGAGACCCAGTACTTC.

The chain uses TRBV21-1 and TRBJ1-2; TRBD1, the table's D call, was not compared with the DNA. TRBV21-1 is a known pseudogene. CDR3 length: 13 amino acids. CDR3 loop: CASSTVFGYGYTF. The CDR3 coding sequence is TGTGCCAGCAGCACAGTTTTTGGCTATGGCTACACCTTC.

The chain recombines TRBV6-6 with TRBJ1-1, with no clear D. CDR3 length: 12 residues. V was trimmed by 8 bases and J by 1 base, leaving 8 bases between them. CDR1 is MNHNY, CDR2 SVGAGI, per germline (reference sequence). In nucleotides, the CDR3 is TGTGCCAGCTCTGGTCAGAACACTGAAGCTTTCTTT. This sequence encodes CASSGQNTEAFF.

This clone was found a few times. The rearrangement joins TRBV4-1 to TRBJ1-6, with D hard to call. Germline V CDR1 and CDR2: MGHRA, YSYEKL. This CDR3 is 17 amino acids long. The germline V and J ends were trimmed by 0 bases and 6 bases, with 15 bases remaining between them. The DNA of the CDR3 is TGCGCCAGCAGCCAAGATACGCAACAGAGCTTTAATTCACCCCTCCACTTT. It is translated as CASSQDTQQSFNSPLHF.

The gene calls are TRBV6-6 and TRBJ2-5; the match to TRBD1 covers 8 bases. Germline V gene data show CDR1 as MNHNY and CDR2 as SVGAGI (reference sequence). This CDR3 region has 13 residues. V dropped 4 bases and J dropped 3; count of bases not matched to a gene: 1. The CDR3 loop is CASSWTGKETQYF. CDR3 DNA: TGTGCCAGCAGTTGGACAGGGAAAGAGACCCAGTACTTC.